This TCR beta chain was recorded in a study of shared T cell receptors in the human thymus. Using immunoSEQ multiplex PCR, the repertoire was profiled, and TCRdb retains in-frame clones only, with some absent. The sample records about 660,000 clones, around 87% being singletons. Germline lookup yields CDR1 SGDLS and CDR2 YYNGEE. The V gene end was trimmed by 4 bases and the J gene end by 4 bases; junction bases not matched to a gene: 3. CDR3 length: 14 amino acids. This sample also belongs to another study, concerning human thymus T cells. From that second work: Donation was from healthy Finnish infants who were having corrective surgery that addressed congenital heart defects. The thymus tissue came from resections taken during corrective heart surgery. Use of V and J genes seemed skewed within the thymic and blood repertoires.

The receptor was derived from a boy in the first two years of life with a congenital heart defect. Sequencing used thymocytes. The genes are TRBV9 and TRBJ1-1, with 11 bases matching TRBD1. DNA for the CDR3: TGTGCCAGCAGCACAGGGACAGGGGGCACTGAAGCTTTCTTT. Translating gives CASSTGTGGTEAFF.